These 4 T cell receptor beta chains came from one sample sequenced in a study of blood T cell repertoires in COVID-19. Measured with immunoSEQ multiplex PCR; TCRdb has only the in-frame clones, and not every one. The sample holds tens of thousands of clones; roughly four fifths are singletons and the top ten take approximately 7%. The specimen sequenced was peripheral blood. The source is a human donor in a cohort sampled during active COVID-19.

The chain employs TRBV5-1 and TRBJ2-5, with 10 bases that match TRBD2. CDR1 and CDR2 (germline): SGHRS, YFSETQ. J gave up 0 bases and V 4 bases, and 9 bases lay outside the gene matches. This CDR3 is 17 amino acids long. The DNA for the CDR3 is TGCGCCAGCAGCCCTGGCGGACTAGCGGATTACCAAGAGACCCAGTACTTC. Protein: CASSPGGLADYQETQYF.

The J gene is TRBJ2-2, the V gene TRBV6-1, with 7 bases aligning to TRBD2. Germline V gene sequence: CDR1 MNHNS, CDR2 SASEGT. With 2 bases clipped from V and 3 bases from J, the junction kept 3 bases outside the gene matches. CDR3 size: 15 residues. The CDR3 DNA follows: TGTGCCAGCAGTGAACGCGGGGGTTACACCGGGGAGCTGTTTTTT. This codes for CASSERGGYTGELFF.

The chain employs TRBV4-2 and TRBJ2-7; no clear D gene. Germline-derived CDR1 and CDR2 are LGHNA and YNFKEQ. V was trimmed by 0 bases and J by 0 bases, leaving 9 bases between them. This CDR3 is 15 amino acids long. CDR3 residues: CASSQESRSSYEQYF. CDR3 nucleotide sequence: TGTGCCAGCAGCCAAGAATCCAGAAGCTCCTACGAGCAGTACTTC.

The chain carries TRBV18 and TRBJ1-5, with a tentative D call TRBD1 (6 bases). The length of the CDR3 is 15 residues. Trimming pared 0 bases from V and 4 bases from J, leaving 10 bases between. Germline CDR1 reads KGHSH; CDR2 reads LQKENI. The CDR3 bases are TGTGCCAGCTCACCACCATCACAGGGAAATCAGCCCCAGCATTTT. Residues: CASSPPSQGNQPQHF.